This is a list of T cell receptor beta chains from one sample in a study of cytomegalovirus exposure and HLA in healthy donors. Libraries were prepared by immunoSEQ multiplex PCR; TCRdb keeps only in-frame clonotypes and omits some of them. The table shows about 120,000 clones, with more than 70% occurring only once. The sequencing input was PBMCs. These receptors were taken from a woman in her forties or fifties in good health and CMV-seropositive. The CDR3 runs from the conserved cysteine through the conserved F or W. A D gene is named only where the DNA matches it firmly. A row's size may be missing; if present it is once, few, many or a size class.

>.|TRBJ1-1|TRBV30|TRBD1
CAWTGTGGTEAFF
TGTGCCTGGACCGGGACAGGGGGCACTGAAGCTTTCTTT
>once|TRBJ2-7|TRBV28|TRBD1
CASSSAGTGDYEQYF
TGTGCCAGCAGTTCGGCCGGGACAGGGGACTACGAGCAGTACTTC
>.|TRBJ2-2|TRBV5-1|.
CASSLAPSLNTGELFF
TGCGCCAGCAGCTTGGCCCCTAGCTTGAACACCGGGGAGCTGTTTTTT
>.|TRBJ2-3|TRBV7-3|TRBD2
CASSSGTSGGGYTQYF
TGTGCCAGCAGCTCCGGGACTAGCGGGGGGGGTTATACGCAGTATTTT
>.|TRBJ1-1|TRBV5-1|.
CASGPRGRNTEAFF
TGCGCCAGCGGCCCTCGAGGGAGGAACACTGAAGCTTTCTTT
>.|TRBJ2-7|TRBV30|TRBD1
CAWNRDRSYEQYF
TGTGCCTGGAACCGGGACAGGTCCTACGAGCAGTACTTC
>.|TRBJ2-7|TRBV7-2|TRBD2
CASSPPRFQFSGGYEQYF
TGTGCCAGCAGCCCCCCTCGATTTCAGTTTAGCGGGGGTTACGAGCAGTACTTC
>.|TRBJ2-3|TRBV5-1|TRBD2
CASSELGRGFTDTQYF
TGCGCCAGCAGCGAACTCGGGCGGGGGTTCACAGATACGCAGTATTTT
>.|TRBJ2-2|TRBV19|.
CASAPGTHTGELFF
TGTGCCAGTGCCCCAGGAACACACACCGGGGAGCTGTTTTTT
>.|TRBJ2-1|TRBV4-3|.
CASSQDRGTEWAYNEQFF
TGCGCCAGCAGCCAAGATCGGGGGACGGAGTGGGCCTACAATGAGCAGTTCTTC
>.|TRBJ2-7|TRBV5-5|TRBD1
CASSLGDRVGEQYF
TGTGCCAGCAGCTTGGGGGACAGGGTGGGCGAGCAGTACTTC
>.|TRBJ1-2|TRBV4-1|.
CASSQEDSLYGYTF
TGCGCCAGCAGCCAAGAAGACAGTCTTTATGGCTACACCTTC
>.|TRBJ2-7|TRBV27|.
CASSLTGAEQYF
TGTGCCAGCAGTTTAACTGGGGCCGAGCAGTACTTC
>.|TRBJ2-7|TRBV30|TRBD2
CAWSIWGGSSYEQYF
TGTGCCTGGAGTATATGGGGGGGGAGCTCCTACGAGCAGTACTTC
>.|TRBJ2-7|TRBV5-1|TRBD2
CASSLLPGTSGGMYEQYF
TGCGCCAGCAGCTTACTTCCCGGGACTAGCGGGGGGATGTACGAGCAGTACTTC
>.|TRBJ1-5|TRBV19|TRBD1
CASSMSGQGRNQPQHF
TGTGCCAGTAGTATGTCTGGACAGGGAAGAAATCAGCCCCAGCATTTT
>.|TRBJ2-3|TRBV15|TRBD2
CATSILAREADTQYF
TGTGCCACCAGCATATTAGCGCGGGAGGCGGATACGCAGTATTTT
>.|TRBJ1-2|TRBV5-4|TRBD1
CASSWADRGFYGYTF
TGTGCCAGCAGCTGGGCAGACAGGGGATTTTATGGCTACACCTTC
>.|TRBJ2-4|TRBV6-5|TRBD1
CASKTGSAKNIQYF
TGTGCCAGCAAGACAGGGAGTGCCAAAAACATTCAGTACTTC
>.|TRBJ2-7|TRBV7-2|TRBD2
CASSRSSGGSTYEQYF
TGTGCCAGCAGCCGTTCTAGCGGGGGGTCGACCTACGAGCAGTACTTC
>.|TRBJ2-2|TRBV7-2|.
CASSLMGGNTGELFF
TGTGCCAGCAGCTTGATGGGGGGGAACACCGGGGAGCTGTTTTTT
>.|TRBJ1-1|TRBV5-1|.
CASSLALGLNTEAFF
TGCGCCAGCAGCTTGGCCTTGGGCCTGAACACTGAAGCTTTCTTT
>.|TRBJ1-1|TRBV14|TRBD1
CASSQSLGQADTEAFF
TGTGCCAGCAGCCAATCGCTGGGACAGGCGGACACTGAAGCTTTCTTT
>few|TRBJ2-1|TRBV5-6|.
CASSLGDFDSEQFF
TGTGCCAGCAGCTTGGGGGACTTCGATTCTGAGCAGTTCTTC
>.|TRBJ2-7|TRBV7-2|TRBD1
CASSLLTGTYEQYF
TGTGCCAGCAGCTTATTGACAGGGACCTACGAGCAGTACTTC
>.|TRBJ1-2|TRBV30|TRBD1
CAWSEQGDPFYGYTF
TGTGCCTGGAGTGAGCAGGGGGACCCGTTCTATGGCTACACCTTC
>once|TRBJ2-1|TRBV5-1|TRBD2
CASSLRSGTRSSYNEQFF
TGCGCCAGCAGCTTGAGGTCAGGGACTAGGAGCTCCTACAATGAGCAGTTCTTC
>few|TRBJ1-1|TRBV7-2|.
CASSLMGGTEAFF
TGTGCCAGCAGCTTAATGGGGGGTACTGAAGCTTTCTTT
>once|TRBJ2-7|TRBV30|.
CAWSPTGGTYEQYF
TGTGCCTGGAGTCCAACGGGGGGCACGTACGAGCAGTACTTC
>once|TRBJ2-3|TRBV9|.
CASSVEGLVTDTQYF
TGTGCCAGCAGCGTAGAGGGGCTAGTCACAGATACGCAGTATTTT
>few|TRBJ2-7|TRBV4-1|.
CASSQEGTGAFGEQYF
TGCGCCAGCAGCCAAGAGGGGACGGGAGCCTTCGGCGAGCAGTACTTC
>.|TRBJ2-1|TRBV5-1|TRBD2
CASSLEGGRDDNEQFF
TGCGCCAGCAGCTTGGAAGGCGGGAGGGACGACAATGAGCAGTTCTTC
>.|TRBJ1-2|TRBV9|TRBD1
CASSRWTGGSYGYTF
TGTGCCAGCAGCCGGTGGACAGGGGGCTCCTATGGCTACACCTTC
>.|TRBJ2-5|TRBV4-3|TRBD2
CASSQEFERGAQETQYF
TGCGCCAGCAGCCAAGAGTTCGAGCGGGGGGCCCAAGAGACCCAGTACTTC
>.|TRBJ1-1|TRBV4-3|.
CASSQAGGSAEAFF
TGCGCCAGCAGCCAAGCGGGGGGATCGGCTGAAGCTTTCTTT